This TCR beta chain was observed in a study of CD8 T cells in ankylosing spondylitis. This clonotype came up a few times. Its antigen is not identified. At one end the junction does not follow the germline gene, possibly because of a read error. Points from the study as a whole: A motif in TCR beta, a set of roughly 8 highly homologous variants, appeared characteristic of ankylosing spondylitis blood. CD8+ disease-linked clones were present at relatively low frequencies in blood.

From the 5' RACE reads, TCRdb called clonotypes with MiXCR, one entry per CDR3 protein. Counted here are 150,000 or so distinct CDR3 sequences, about 9.9% occurring once; the ten biggest clones make up approximately 32%. CDR3 length equals 17 residues. Germline V gene data show CDR1 as DFQATT and CDR2 as SNEGSKA (reference sequence). The sequenced material came from blood, either unsorted or a sorted T cell fraction (not recorded which). The chain couples TRBV20-1 to TRBJ1-5; TRBD1 matches at 12 bases. This clonotype was obtained from a male donor with ankylosing spondylitis or in good health (not recorded which). Here the CDR3 reads CCATGTGGAGSNQPQHF. CDR3 DNA sequence: TGCTGTGCCACCGGGACAGGGGGCGCGGGAAGCAATCAGCCCCAGCATTTT.